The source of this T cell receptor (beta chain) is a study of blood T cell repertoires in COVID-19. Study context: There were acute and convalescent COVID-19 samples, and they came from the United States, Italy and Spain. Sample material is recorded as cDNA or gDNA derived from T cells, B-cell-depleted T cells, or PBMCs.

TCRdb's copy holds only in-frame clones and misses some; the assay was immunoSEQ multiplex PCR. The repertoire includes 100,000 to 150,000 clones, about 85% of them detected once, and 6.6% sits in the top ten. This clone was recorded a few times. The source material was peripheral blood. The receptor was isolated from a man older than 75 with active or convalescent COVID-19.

The CDR3, as DNA: TGTGCCAGCAGCCGACGGGACATAAGCAATCAGCCCCAGCATTTT. Its translation: CASSRRDISNQPQHF. The V gene is TRBV5-8, the J gene TRBJ1-5, with D tentatively TRBD1 (6 bases). Germline assignment: CDR1 SGHTS and CDR2 YDEGEE. The CDR3 consists of 15 residues. V lost 4 bases, J lost 1 base, and 12 bases lay in between.